Sequencing of this TCR beta chain was carried out in a study of T-cell reconstitution after alpha-beta-depleted transplantation in children. Points from the study as a whole: There were some patients whose high TCRbeta diversity at day 60 came from surviving recipient T cells and thymic progenitors. The authors attributed T-cell counts and diversity one year after transplant mostly to newly produced T cells.

Looked up from germline, CDR1 is SQVTM and CDR2 is ANQGSEA. CDR3 length: 14 amino acids. V lost 4 bases, J lost 5 bases, and 14 bases lay in between. This clonotype was observed at least ten times. The antigen is unknown. As it was prepared, the TCRbeta library received unique molecular identifiers. TCRdb itself ran the PCR reads through MiXCR, one entry per CDR3 protein. This sample has about 260,000 distinct CDR3 sequences, with roughly 10% found just once. The clonotype was recovered from a male patient under 10 years old who had a stem cell transplant for chronic granulomatous disease, so the T cells may come from the graft donor. Specimen: peripheral blood, collected 180 days after TCRalphabeta/CD19-depleted stem cell transplant. The rearrangement joins TRBV29-1 to TRBJ2-2; D gene unclear. CDR3 sequence reads: CSVVLAGSTGELFF. CDR3 nucleotides: TGCAGCGTTGTTCTGGCAGGATCTACCGGGGAGCTGTTTTTT.